Here is one T cell receptor (beta chain) with its context. In the source study's methods: Cell counts per sample came from amplifying reference gene primers. Profiling relied on immunoSEQ multiplex PCR, and the TCRdb table lists in-frame clones only, not all of them. V and J calls plus clone size are reproduced from that table; the DNA served to infer D and trimming. Of approximately 200,000 clones listed, approximately 94% are singletons. The sample originates from a study of blood T cell repertoires in COVID-19. Whole-study context: Sites in the United States, Italy and Spain provided acute and convalescent COVID-19 samples. The cDNA or gDNA used as material had been derived from T cells, B-cell-depleted T cells, or PBMCs.

The germline V and J ends were trimmed by 2 bases and 1 base, with 21 bases remaining between them. The CDR3 contains 18 residues. CDR1 and CDR2 (germline): LNHDA, SQIVND (reference sequence). Seattle's enrolled individuals joined amid active infection and were then monitored longitudinally. Sequencing was done on a sample of peripheral blood. The source is a man aged 30 to 39 with COVID-19, enrolled during active disease. The gene calls are TRBV19 and TRBJ2-7; a weak D match, TRBD2 (5 bases). The CDR3 DNA follows: TGTGCCAGTAGTATAAGGTTTGAGGGTCTTGGGTCTTCCTACGAGCAGTACTTC. It translates to CASSIRFEGLGSSYEQYF. The full variable domain, completed using reference TRBV19 and TRBJ2-7, is DGGITQSPKYLFRKEGQNVTLSCEQNLNHDAMYWYRQDPGQGLRLIYYSQIVNDFQKGDIAEGYSVSREKKESFPLTVTSAQKNPTAFYLCASSIRFEGLGSSYEQYFGPGTRLTVT.